Listed here are 7 T cell receptor beta chains from one sample, sequenced in a study of control samples from healthy donors and cancer patients. Assay used: immunoSEQ multiplex PCR; TCRdb lists only in-frame clones, some missing. The table includes about 41,000 clones, around 94% detected once. Input material: blood. These receptors were obtained from a man between 60 and 75 years old in good health.

The CDR3 DNA is TGTGCCAGCAGCCCGGGACTAGCGGGAGGTACCGGGGAGCTGTTTTTT. This codes for CASSPGLAGGTGELFF. This chain joins TRBV9 and TRBJ2-2, with 15 positions matching TRBD2. The CDR3 length is 16 residues. The germline CDR1 and CDR2 sequences are SGDLS and YYNGEE. V was clipped by 4 bases and J by 5 bases; unmatched bases: 3.

This clone has only a few counts. CDR3 nucleotide sequence: TGTGCCAGCAGTCGAGGACTAGCGGGAGGAGTACCCTACGAGCAGTACTTC. It codes for CASSRGLAGGVPYEQYF. The rearrangement uses TRBV2 and TRBJ2-7, with TRBD2 matching 14 bases. The trim removed 5 bases at V and 2 bases at J, leaving 8 bases unmatched. The CDR3 is 17 residues long. Germline-derived CDR1 and CDR2 are SNHLY and FYNNEI.

The V gene is TRBV5-4, the J gene TRBJ2-2; D is undetermined. Germline-derived CDR1 and CDR2 are SGHNT and YYREEE (reference sequence). With 1 base removed from V and 6 bases from J, the gap between germline ends came to 10 bases. The CDR3 is 14 residues long. DNA of the CDR3: TGTGCCAGCAGCTTGTCAGGTCCCCCCGGGGAGCTGTTTTTT. It codes for CASSLSGPPGELFF. The full variable domain, in which reference TRBV5-4 and TRBJ2-2 provide the parts outside the CDR3, is ETGVTQSPTHLIKTRGQQVTLRCSSQSGHNTVSWYQQALGQGPQFIFQYYREEENGRGNFPPRFSGLQFPNYSSELNVNALELDDSALYLCASSLSGPPGELFFGEGSRLTVL.

The chain employs TRBV29-1 and TRBJ2-1, with 8 nucleotides matching TRBD2. Germline lookup yields CDR1 SQVTM and CDR2 ANQGSEA. After removal of 4 bases from V and 9 bases from J, the junction contained 5 bases not matched to a gene. This CDR3 is built from 12 residues. The CDR3 region is CSVASGRPEQFF. The DNA of the CDR3 is TGCAGCGTTGCCAGCGGGAGACCTGAGCAGTTCTTC.

The chain combines TRBV29-1 with TRBJ2-1; D unresolved. Germline-derived CDR1 and CDR2 are SQVTM and ANQGSEA. The CDR3 loop spans 11 amino acids. The V end was cut by 3 bases, the J end by 8 bases, with 8 bases between. The CDR3 region is CSVEHHYEQFF. As DNA, the CDR3 is TGCAGCGTTGAGCACCACTATGAGCAGTTCTTC.

V usage is TRBV30 and J usage is TRBJ2-7; a possible D gene is TRBD1 (6 bases). The CDR3 has 14 residues. V shed 6 bases and J shed 2 bases, with 17 bases lying between them. The germline gives CDR1 GTSNPN, CDR2 SVGIG (reference sequence). The CDR3 nucleotides read TGTGCCTGTACGACAGGCCCCTTGGCCTACGAGCAGTACTTC. It encodes CACTTGPLAYEQYF.

The chain joins TRBV4-2 to TRBJ2-2; TRBD2 might be the D (6 bases). CDR1 and CDR2 from the germline V gene are LGHNA and YNFKEQ. The V gene lost 0 bases and the J gene lost 5 bases, with 10 bases spanning the gap. CDR3 length: 15 amino acids. This CDR3 is CASSQETRATGELFF. For the CDR3, the DNA is TGTGCCAGCAGCCAAGAGACTAGAGCAACCGGGGAGCTGTTTTTT.